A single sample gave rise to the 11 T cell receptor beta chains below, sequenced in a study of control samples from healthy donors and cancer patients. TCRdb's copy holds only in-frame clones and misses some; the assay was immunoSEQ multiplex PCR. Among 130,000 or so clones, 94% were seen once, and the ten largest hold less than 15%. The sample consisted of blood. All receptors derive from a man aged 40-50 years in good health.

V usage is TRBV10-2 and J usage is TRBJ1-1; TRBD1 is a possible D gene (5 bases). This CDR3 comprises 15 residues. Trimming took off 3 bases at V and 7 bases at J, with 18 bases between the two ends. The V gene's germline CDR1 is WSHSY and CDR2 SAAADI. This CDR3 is CASSDTGRNPDEAFF. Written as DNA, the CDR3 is TGCGCCAGCAGTGATACGGGACGGAACCCCGATGAAGCTTTCTTT.

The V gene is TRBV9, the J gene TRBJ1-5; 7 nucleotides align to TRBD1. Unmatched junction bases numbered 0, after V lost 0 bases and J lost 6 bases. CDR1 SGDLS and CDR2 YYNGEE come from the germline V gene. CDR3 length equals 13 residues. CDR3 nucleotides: TGTGCCAGCAGCGTAGGACAGGGTCAGCCCCAGCATTTT. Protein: CASSVGQGQPQHF.

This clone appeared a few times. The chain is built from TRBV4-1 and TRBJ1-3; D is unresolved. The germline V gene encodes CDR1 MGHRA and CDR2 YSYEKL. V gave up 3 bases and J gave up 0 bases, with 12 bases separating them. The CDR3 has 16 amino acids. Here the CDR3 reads CASSHRAQSSGNTIYF. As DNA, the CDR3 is TGCGCCAGCAGCCACAGAGCTCAATCCTCTGGAAACACCATATATTTT.

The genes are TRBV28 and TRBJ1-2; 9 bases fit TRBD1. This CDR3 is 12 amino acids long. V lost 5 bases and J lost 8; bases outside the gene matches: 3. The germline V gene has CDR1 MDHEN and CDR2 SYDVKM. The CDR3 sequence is CASSRDRVGYTF. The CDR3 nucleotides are TGTGCCAGCAGTCGGGACAGGGTAGGCTACACCTTC.

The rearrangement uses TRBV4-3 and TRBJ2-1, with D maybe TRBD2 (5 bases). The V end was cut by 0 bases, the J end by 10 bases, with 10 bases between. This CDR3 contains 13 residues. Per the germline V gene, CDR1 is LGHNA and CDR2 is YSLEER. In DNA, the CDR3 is TGCGCCAGCAGCCAAGACTCGGACTGGGAGCAGTTCTTC. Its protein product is CASSQDSDWEQFF.

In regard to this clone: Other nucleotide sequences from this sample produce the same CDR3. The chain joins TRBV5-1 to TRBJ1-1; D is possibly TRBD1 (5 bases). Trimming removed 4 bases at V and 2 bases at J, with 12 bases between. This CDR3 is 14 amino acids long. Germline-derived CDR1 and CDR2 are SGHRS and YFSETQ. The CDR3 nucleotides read TGCGCCAGCAGCAGGGACGGGGGTAACACTGAAGCTTTCTTT. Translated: CASSRDGGNTEAFF.

CDR3 coding DNA: TGTGCCAGCAGCTTTAGTCCGCGGGCATCTAACAACTATGGCTACACCTTC. Translation gives CASSFSPRASNNYGYTF. The chain has TRBV7-6 and TRBJ1-2; D not certain. Trimming cost V 3 bases and J 2 bases, with 19 bases left between them. Germline lookup yields CDR1 SGHVS and CDR2 FNYEAQ. The length of the CDR3 is 17 residues.

CDR3 protein: CASSSYGGSEQFF. CDR3 sequence (DNA): TGTGCCAGCAGTTCATATGGGGGGAGTGAGCAGTTCTTC. This chain connects TRBV9 to TRBJ2-1, with a tentative D call TRBD2 (6 bases). The germline CDR1 and CDR2 sequences are SGDLS and YYNGEE. The CDR3 is made up of 13 amino acids. The V and J ends lost 5 bases and 9 bases respectively, with 15 bases between them.

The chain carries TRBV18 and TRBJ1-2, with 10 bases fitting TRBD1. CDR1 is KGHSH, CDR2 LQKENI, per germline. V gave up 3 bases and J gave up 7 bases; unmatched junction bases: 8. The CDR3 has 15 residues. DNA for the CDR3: TGTGCCAGCTCACCCCTCAAGACAGGGGGCGCTGGCTACACCTTC. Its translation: CASSPLKTGGAGYTF. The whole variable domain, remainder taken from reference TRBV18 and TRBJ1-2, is NAGVMQNPRHLVRRRGQEARLRCSPMKGHSHVYWYRQLPEEGLKFMVYLQKENIIDESGMPKERFSAEFPKEGPSILRIQQVVRGDSAAYFCASSPLKTGGAGYTFGSGTRLTVV.

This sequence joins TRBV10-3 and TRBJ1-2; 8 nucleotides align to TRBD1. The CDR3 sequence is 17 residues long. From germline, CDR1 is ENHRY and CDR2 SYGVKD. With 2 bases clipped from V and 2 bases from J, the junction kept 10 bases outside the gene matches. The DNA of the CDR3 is TGTGCCATCAGTGAGAGCATTACAGGGGGTGGAAACTATGGCTACACCTTC. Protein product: CAISESITGGGNYGYTF.

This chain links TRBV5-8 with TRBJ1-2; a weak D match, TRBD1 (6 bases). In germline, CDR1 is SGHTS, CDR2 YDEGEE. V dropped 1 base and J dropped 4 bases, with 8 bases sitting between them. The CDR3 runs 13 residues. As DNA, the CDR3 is TGTGCCAGCAGCTTGAGCAGGGGCTATGGCTACACCTTC. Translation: CASSLSRGYGYTF.